These 25 T cell receptor beta chains share one sample of origin, sequenced in a study of shared clonotypes between healthy human individuals. The protocol was immunoSEQ multiplex PCR, while the TCRdb copy is restricted to in-frame clones and leaves out a portion. The sample includes about 2.4 million clones, roughly 93% of them seen just once. What was sequenced was naive CD4+ T cells from PBMCs. The subset: CD45RA+ positively selected. The source of these receptors is a man between 18 and 35 years old in good health. Some clones in this sample may be carry-over from other donors' samples.

This clone was found a few times. This chain links TRBV29-1 with TRBJ1-1, with 9 bases aligning to TRBD1. Germline lookup yields CDR1 SQVTM and CDR2 ANQGSEA. The CDR3 has 14 residues. Unmatched junction bases numbered 9, after V lost 4 bases and J lost 6 bases. CDR3 in DNA: TGCAGCGTTGTTAGGGACAGGGATTCGGCTGAAGCTTTCTTT. This sequence encodes CSVVRDRDSAEAFF.

V gene TRBV5-5 combines with J gene TRBJ1-1; TRBD1 is a possible D gene (6 bases). Germline V gives CDR1 SGHKS, CDR2 YYEKEE (reference sequence). This CDR3 contains 13 residues. Trimming left V 6 bases short and J 1 base short, with 10 bases between. The CDR3 reads CASNRQENTEAFF. Here the CDR3 DNA reads TGTGCCAGCAACCGACAGGAGAACACTGAAGCTTTCTTT.

Turning to this clone: In the same sample, other DNA sequences code for this CDR3. V and J are TRBV7-2 and TRBJ2-3, with D perhaps matching TRBD2 (6 bases). The CDR3 totals 15 residues. Trimming shortened V by 1 base and J by 2 bases, and 10 bases separated the two germline ends. Germline assignment: CDR1 SGHTA and CDR2 FQGNSA. The CDR3 spells CASSLVGTSTDTQYF. The CDR3 nucleotides read TGTGCCAGCAGCTTAGTGGGGACTTCCACAGATACGCAGTATTTT. Using reference TRBV7-2 and TRBJ2-3 for the parts outside the CDR3, the full variable domain is GAGVSQSPSNKVTEKGKDVELRCDPISGHTALYWYRQSLGQGLEFLIYFQGNSAPDKSGLPSDRFSAERTGGSVSTLTIQRTQQEDSAVYLCASSLVGTSTDTQYFGPGTRLTVL.

As concerns this clone: Other DNA sequences of this sample code for an identical CDR3. The chain employs TRBV6-6 and TRBJ1-1, with TRBD1 identical over 8 bases. After removal of 6 bases from V and 2 bases from J, the junction contained 5 bases not matched to a gene. This CDR3 region has 14 residues. Germline CDR1 and CDR2: MNHNY and SVGAGI (reference sequence). For the CDR3, the DNA is TGTGCCAGCAGGGAGGGACAGGCCAACACTGAAGCTTTCTTT. Protein sequence: CASREGQANTEAFF.

The chain combines TRBV5-1 with TRBJ2-2; TRBD1 matches at 11 bases. Trimming took 4 bases from V and 6 from J; bases not matched to a gene: 11. The CDR3 is made up of 17 amino acids. Germline V gene lookup returns CDR1 SGHRS and CDR2 YFSETQ. The CDR3 here is CASSKIPPGQGAGELFF. In nucleotides, the CDR3 is TGCGCCAGCAGCAAAATACCACCGGGACAGGGGGCCGGGGAGCTGTTTTTT. The full variable domain, with the rest looked up from reference TRBV5-1 and TRBJ2-2, is KAGVTQTPRYLIKTRGQQVTLSCSPISGHRSVSWYQQTPGQGLQFLFEYFSETQRNKGNFPGRFSGRQFSNSRSEMNVSTLELGDSALYLCASSKIPPGQGAGELFFGEGSRLTVL.

The CDR3 DNA reads TGCGCCAGCAGCGATGAAAACACCGGGGAGCTGTTTTTT. Residues: CASSDENTGELFF. The rearrangement links TRBV5-1 to TRBJ2-2; no firm D call. Germline CDR1 and CDR2: SGHRS and YFSETQ. Trimming took 4 bases from V and 2 from J, leaving 6 bases between them. The CDR3 runs 13 residues.

J is TRBJ1-3 and V is TRBV28; 10 nucleotides line up with TRBD1. Per the germline V gene, CDR1 is MDHEN and CDR2 is SYDVKM. Trimming cost V 7 bases and J 2 bases; bases outside gene matches: 8. CDR3 length equals 16 residues. DNA for the CDR3: TGTGCCAGCAACGACAGGGGGCTCTTCACTGGAAACACCATATATTTT. Its protein product is CASNDRGLFTGNTIYF. Drawing the rest from reference TRBV28 and TRBJ1-3, the complete variable domain is DVKVTQSSRYLVKRTGEKVFLECVQDMDHENMFWYRQDPGLGLRLIYFSYDVKMKEKGDIPEGYSVSREKKERFSLILESASTNQTSMYLCASNDRGLFTGNTIYFGEGSWLTVV.

The chain joins TRBV28 to TRBJ1-4; a weak D match, TRBD1 (5 bases). Trimming cost V 7 bases and J 10 bases, with 22 bases left between them. Looked up from germline, CDR1 is MDHEN and CDR2 is SYDVKM. The CDR3 totals 15 residues. CDR3 bases: TGTGCCAGCACCCCCCTCGGGACGGGGCCCGGAAAACTGTTTTTT. It codes for CASTPLGTGPGKLFF.

This chain links TRBV6-5 with TRBJ1-2, with a tentative D call TRBD1 (5 bases). The V gene lost 0 bases and the J gene lost 8 bases, with 13 bases spanning the gap. The CDR3 runs to 14 residues. Germline V gives CDR1 MNHEY, CDR2 SVGAGI. CDR3 in amino acids: CASSYSMGTRGYTF. The CDR3 nucleotides are TGTGCCAGCAGTTACTCGATGGGGACGAGGGGCTACACCTTC.

The chain is built from TRBV5-1 and TRBJ2-1; weak D call: TRBD2 (6 bases). V was cut by 4 bases and J by 0 bases, with 14 bases left in between. In germline, CDR1 is SGHRS, CDR2 YFSETQ. The CDR3 length is 16 residues. The CDR3 protein is CASSARDSTSYNEQFF. CDR3 DNA sequence: TGCGCCAGCAGCGCTCGGGACTCGACCTCCTACAATGAGCAGTTCTTC.

CDR3 in amino acids: CASSPGQGRNGQPQHF. In nucleotides, the CDR3 is TGTGCCAGCTCACCGGGACAGGGGAGGAATGGGCAGCCCCAGCATTTT. The rearrangement links TRBV18 to TRBJ1-5; 10 positions agree with TRBD1. The CDR3 covers 16 residues. The germline CDR1 and CDR2 sequences are KGHSH and LQKENI. V shed 3 bases and J 7 bases; nucleotides not matched to a gene: 9. Supplemented by reference TRBV18 and TRBJ1-5, the full variable domain reads NAGVMQNPRHLVRRRGQEARLRCSPMKGHSHVYWYRQLPEEGLKFMVYLQKENIIDESGMPKERFSAEFPKEGPSILRIQQVVRGDSAAYFCASSPGQGRNGQPQHFGDGTRLSIL.

This clone was detected only once. The chain combines TRBV18 with TRBJ1-4, with D possibly being TRBD1 (6 bases). Germline assignment: CDR1 KGHSH and CDR2 LQKENI. This CDR3 comprises 16 residues. Between the trimmed V and J ends, which lost 3 bases and 1 base, there was a span of 12 bases. CDR3 region: CASSPQGRGTNEKLFF. As DNA, the CDR3 is TGTGCCAGCTCACCCCAGGGGCGGGGAACTAATGAAAAACTGTTTTTT.

This chain joins TRBV7-2 and TRBJ2-1, with TRBD2 matching over 9 bases. This CDR3 is built from 17 residues. Germline CDR1 SGHTA, CDR2 FQGNSA. With 4 bases clipped from V and 3 bases from J, the junction kept 10 bases outside the gene matches. CDR3 sequence reads: CASSYASGMAVYNEQFF. As DNA, the CDR3 is TGTGCCAGCAGCTACGCTAGCGGGATGGCTGTCTACAATGAGCAGTTCTTC.

J is TRBJ1-5 and V is TRBV28; D might be TRBD1 (6 bases). V was shortened by 3 bases and J by 5 bases, with 11 bases between the two germline ends. Germline lookup yields CDR1 MDHEN and CDR2 SYDVKM. The CDR3 spans 14 residues. CDR3 DNA sequence: TGTGCCAGCAGTTTGCTTACAGGGTATCAGCCCCAGCATTTT. Its protein product is CASSLLTGYQPQHF.

In nucleotides, the CDR3 is TGTGCCAGCTCACTCCTAGCGGGAGGCCCGTACAATGAGCAGTTCTTC. Translating gives CASSLLAGGPYNEQFF. The chain employs TRBV18 and TRBJ2-1; 11 bases are shared with TRBD2. The V gene end was trimmed by 4 bases and the J gene end by 4 bases; junction bases not matched to a gene: 6. Germline loops: CDR1 KGHSH, CDR2 LQKENI. CDR3 length equals 16 residues.

CDR3 bases: TGTGCCAGCAGTGGGGAAGGGCAGCGAAACCCCTCTGGAAACACCATATATTTT. This gives the protein CASSGEGQRNPSGNTIYF. The chain employs TRBV6-1 and TRBJ1-3; no firm D call. Looked up from germline, CDR1 is MNHNS and CDR2 is SASEGT. The CDR3 spans 18 residues. Trimming took 4 bases from V and 0 from J, leaving 19 bases between them.

The chain couples TRBV28 to TRBJ2-3; 10 bases agree with TRBD2. This CDR3 is 13 amino acids long. Germline V gives CDR1 MDHEN, CDR2 SYDVKM. Trimming took 9 bases from V and 4 from J; bases not matched to a gene: 4. CDR3 protein: CASSSGSADTQYF. The CDR3 DNA is TGTGCCAGTTCTAGCGGGAGTGCAGATACGCAGTATTTT.

This chain joins TRBV2 and TRBJ2-2, with TRBD2 identical over 7 bases. This CDR3 is 14 amino acids long. Germline V gene lookup returns CDR1 SNHLY and CDR2 FYNNEI. Losses at the gene ends were 6 bases for V and 2 bases for J; bases not matched to a gene: 3. The CDR3 DNA reads as TGTGCCAGCAGAATGGGACTAAACACCGGGGAGCTGTTTTTT. Its protein product is CASRMGLNTGELFF.

This clone was picked up one time. This chain uses TRBV27 with TRBJ2-5, with a weak D call TRBD1 (6 bases). The V gene lost 8 bases and the J gene lost 10 bases, with 23 bases spanning the gap. CDR1 is MNHEY, CDR2 SMNVEV, per germline (reference sequence). The CDR3 has 14 residues. Here the CDR3 DNA reads TGTGCCAGCGGTCTGGGGGCGCCCCTCGGGGACCAGTACTTC. Amino acid sequence: CASGLGAPLGDQYF.

Comment on this clone: The sample holds other DNA sequences that translate to the same CDR3. The chain is built from TRBV18 and TRBJ1-1; D unresolved. V lost 6 bases and J 1 base, leaving 9 bases between the germline ends. The V gene's germline CDR1 is KGHSH and CDR2 LQKENI. CDR3 size: 13 residues. CDR3 DNA: TGTGCCAGCTCGGGTGGAGGGAACACTGAAGCTTTCTTT. Translation: CASSGGGNTEAFF.

The chain joins TRBV4-1 to TRBJ2-5; weak D call: TRBD1 (8 bases). With 3 bases removed from V and 5 bases from J, the gap between germline ends came to 16 bases. The CDR3 consists of 15 residues. CDR1 and CDR2 from the germline V gene are MGHRA and YSYEKL. CDR3 residues: CASSQFRGRGETQYF. The CDR3 bases are TGCGCCAGCAGCCAGTTCAGGGGGCGGGGGGAGACCCAGTACTTC.

In this sample, this clone turned up a few times. V usage is TRBV2 and J usage is TRBJ1-2; 9 bases agree with TRBD1. The germline V gene encodes CDR1 SNHLY and CDR2 FYNNEI. V trimming: 6 bases; J trimming: 8 bases; junction bases outside the gene matches: 1. This CDR3 region has 11 residues. CDR3 bases: TGTGCCAGCAGGGACAGGGGCGGCTACACCTTC. It yields the protein CASRDRGGYTF.

The V and J genes are TRBV5-8 and TRBJ2-2, with D perhaps matching TRBD2 (5 bases). The germline CDR1 and CDR2 sequences are SGHTS and YDEGEE. Deletions cut 0 bases from V and 4 bases from J, with 13 bases between. CDR3 size: 16 residues. The CDR3 region has the DNA TGTGCCAGCAGCTTGGTTCGGGGTCTTGGCACCGGGGAGCTGTTTTTT. Protein: CASSLVRGLGTGELFF.

This chain uses TRBV6-1 with TRBJ2-6; 7 bases match TRBD2. The CDR3 has 14 amino acids. The germline V gene has CDR1 MNHNS and CDR2 SASEGT. V gave up 7 bases and J gave up 6 bases; unmatched junction bases: 6. The CDR3 DNA reads TGTGCCAGCACCCTGGGGGGGACGGCCAACGTCCTGACTTTC. Translated: CASTLGGTANVLTF.

This chain joins TRBV29-1 and TRBJ1-2, with TRBD1 identical over 7 bases. The CDR3 is 13 amino acids. The V gene's germline CDR1 is SQVTM and CDR2 ANQGSEA. Losses at the gene ends were 7 bases for V and 8 bases for J; bases not matched to a gene: 13. CDR3 bases: TGCAGCGCTTCCGGGACAGCCCTCGGCGGCTACACCTTC. Translating it yields CSASGTALGGYTF.